The 27 T cell receptor beta chains below come from one sample, sequenced in a study of T cells after yellow fever vaccination. In TCRdb, the 5' RACE reads were re-called with MiXCR into one record per CDR3 protein. The data hold under 400,000 distinct CDR3 sequences, with around 10% observed a single time. Specimen: PBMCs, collected on the day of the first yellow fever vaccination. All receptors derive from a man aged 18 to 35 who received the YFV17D yellow fever vaccine.

The count of this clonotype is one. The CDR3 bases are TGCGCCAGCAGCTTGGAACGGGGGCTTTCTGGAAACACCATATATTTT. This codes for CASSLERGLSGNTIYF. The chain employs TRBV5-1 and TRBJ1-3, with D possibly matching TRBD1 (6 bases). CDR1 is SGHRS, CDR2 YFSETQ, per germline. The ends were cut back, 0 bases at V and 1 base at J, with 11 bases in the middle. The CDR3 covers 16 residues.

V gene TRBV9 combines with J gene TRBJ2-3; TRBD1 might be the D (5 bases). Trimming left V 0 bases short and J 6 bases short, with 11 bases between. Germline assignment: CDR1 SGDLS and CDR2 YYNGEE. This CDR3 has 14 amino acids. The CDR3 loop is CASSVAVGRDTQYF. The DNA for the CDR3 is TGTGCCAGCAGCGTAGCCGTGGGGCGGGATACGCAGTATTTT. The variable domain in full, with the rest retrieved from reference TRBV9 and TRBJ2-3, is DSGVTQTPKHLITATGQRVTLRCSPRSGDLSVYWYQQSLDQGLQFLIQYYNGEERAKGNILERFSAQQFPDLHSELNLSSLELGDSALYFCASSVAVGRDTQYFGPGTRLTVL.

This chain links TRBV12-3 or TRBV12-4 with TRBJ2-5, with D maybe TRBD1 (6 bases). V lost 10 bases and J lost 5, with 14 bases in between. This CDR3 has 12 residues. The CDR3 region is CATTQGGETQYF. The DNA of the CDR3 is TGTGCCACCACACAGGGCGGGGAGACCCAGTACTTC.

This rearrangement joins TRBV29-1 to TRBJ2-2; D is possibly TRBD1 or TRBD2 (5 bases each). Looked up from germline, CDR1 is SQVTM and CDR2 is ANQGSEA. CDR3 length: 13 amino acids. Deletions cut 3 bases from V and 6 bases from J, with 11 bases between. As DNA, the CDR3 is TGCAGCGTTGATTGGGGGTCCCCCGGGGAGCTGTTTTTT. It codes for CSVDWGSPGELFF.

The V and J genes are TRBV6-5 and TRBJ2-3; D may be TRBD2 (5 bases). The CDR3 loop spans 15 amino acids. Trimming took 1 base from V and 4 from J, leaving 12 bases between them. Germline CDR1 MNHEY, CDR2 SVGAGI. The CDR3 nucleotides are TGTGCCAGCAGTTACTTCGCGGGTATCGCAGATACGCAGTATTTT. Translating it yields CASSYFAGIADTQYF.

Details on this clonotype: Possible read error: a much larger clone is one base away. The CDR3 ends on some other residue instead of the conserved phenylalanine or tryptophan, so this is likely a read error. This sequence joins TRBV11-2 and TRBJ2-2; 7 nucleotides line up with TRBD1. The germline V gene has CDR1 SGHAT and CDR2 FQNNGV. This CDR3 has 14 residues. V dropped 3 bases and J dropped 8; count of bases not matched to a gene: 6. The CDR3 here is CASSFLRQGGELFS. The CDR3 DNA follows: TGTGCCAGCAGCTTTCTTCGACAGGGAGGGGAGCTGTTTTCT.

The chain combines TRBV5-4 with TRBJ2-1, with 10 bases lining up with TRBD1. Losses at the gene ends were 0 bases for V and 7 bases for J; bases not matched to a gene: 22. Looked up from germline, CDR1 is SGHNT and CDR2 is YYREEE (reference sequence). This CDR3 contains 21 residues. The CDR3 is CASSLGDRDRGHPLGLNEQFF. CDR3 sequence (DNA): TGTGCCAGCAGCTTGGGGGACCGGGACAGGGGCCACCCACTGGGACTGAATGAGCAGTTCTTC. Full variable domain (remainder filled in from reference TRBV5-4 and TRBJ2-1): ETGVTQSPTHLIKTRGQQVTLRCSSQSGHNTVSWYQQALGQGPQFIFQYYREEENGRGNFPPRFSGLQFPNYSSELNVNALELDDSALYLCASSLGDRDRGHPLGLNEQFFGPGTRLTVL.

The chain couples TRBV20-1 to TRBJ2-3; D might be TRBD2 (7 bases). This CDR3 region has 14 residues. Germline CDR1 DFQATT, CDR2 SNEGSKA (reference sequence). V lost 7 bases, J lost 2 bases, and 16 bases lay in between. The CDR3 reads CSGQRDTSTDTQYF. The CDR3 nucleotides read TGCAGTGGGCAGCGGGACACCTCCACAGATACGCAGTATTTT.

This clonotype has only a few counts. The chain has TRBV6-1 and TRBJ2-3; 8 nucleotides line up with TRBD2. CDR1 is MNHNS and CDR2 is SASEGT in the germline V gene. This CDR3 has 15 amino acids. The V and J ends lost 6 bases and 1 base, in that order; junction bases with no gene match: 6. The CDR3 reads CASRPLAGGTDTQYF. CDR3 in DNA: TGTGCCAGCAGGCCGCTAGCGGGCGGCACAGATACGCAGTATTTT.

This clonotype was counted a few times. This chain links TRBV12-3 or TRBV12-4 with TRBJ1-1, with TRBD1 matching over 7 bases. V dropped 5 bases and J dropped 6; count of bases not matched to a gene: 6. The CDR3 spans 13 residues. Written as DNA, the CDR3 is TGTGCCAGCAGTCAGGACAGGTTATCTGAAGCTTTCTTT. Residues: CASSQDRLSEAFF.

The rearrangement links TRBV15 to TRBJ1-1, with D possibly TRBD1 on 5 matching bases. The V end lost 1 base, the J end lost 5 bases, and 20 bases lay between the germline ends. The CDR3 length is 17 residues. Germline-derived CDR1 and CDR2 are LNHNV and YYDKDF (reference sequence). The CDR3 DNA follows: TGTGCCACCAGCAGAGGGGCCGGTAGGGGCTGGAAAACTGAAGCTTTCTTT. Translated, it gives CATSRGAGRGWKTEAFF.

The CDR3 DNA reads as TGTGCCAGCAGCCAAATGGCGACTAGGGGCAATGAGCAGTTCTTC. As protein: CASSQMATRGNEQFF. The V call is TRBV3-1, the J call TRBJ2-1, with D possibly TRBD2 on 6 matching bases. V was cut by 2 bases and J by 6 bases, with 14 bases left in between. This CDR3 spans 15 amino acids. The V gene's germline CDR1 is LGHDT and CDR2 YNNKEL (reference sequence).

This clonotype has ten or more counts. The V gene is TRBV12-3 or TRBV12-4, the J gene TRBJ1-5; no clear D gene. Trimming pared 4 bases from V and 9 bases from J, leaving 13 bases between. CDR3 size: 13 residues. CDR3 sequence: CASSSLLVGPQHF. The CDR3 DNA reads TGTGCCAGCAGTTCCCTATTGGTGGGGCCCCAGCATTTT.

This clonotype was counted a few times. Here the CDR3 reads CASSFGRGSGYTF. In nucleotides, the CDR3 is TGCGCCAGCAGCTTCGGAAGGGGCAGCGGCTACACCTTC. The chain is built from TRBV5-1 and TRBJ1-2, with D possibly TRBD1 on 5 matching bases. V shed 2 bases and J shed 8 bases, with 13 bases lying between them. The CDR3 has 13 amino acids. The V gene's germline CDR1 is SGHRS and CDR2 YFSETQ.

A few counts support this clonotype. The chain uses TRBV7-2 and TRBJ1-5, with D possibly TRBD1 on 6 matching bases. Trimming pared 4 bases from V and 6 bases from J, leaving 16 bases between. Germline V gives CDR1 SGHTA, CDR2 FQGNSA. The CDR3 spans 15 residues. CDR3 loop: CASSYYRAPGQPQHF. For the CDR3, the DNA is TGTGCCAGCAGCTATTACAGGGCTCCGGGTCAGCCCCAGCATTTT.

The chain recombines TRBV3-1 with TRBJ1-1, with D perhaps matching TRBD1 (5 bases). Trimming left V 3 bases short and J 1 base short, with 12 bases between. Germline V gene data show CDR1 as LGHDT and CDR2 as YNNKEL (reference sequence). This CDR3 is 15 amino acids long. CDR3: CASSQGGRGNTEAFF. CDR3 coding DNA: TGTGCCAGCAGCCAGGGGGGAAGGGGGAACACTGAAGCTTTCTTT.

This clonotype was detected only a few times. The V gene is TRBV5-1, the J gene TRBJ2-3, with TRBD1 identical over 7 bases. V shed 5 bases, J shed 2 bases, and the junction held 5 bases outside the gene matches. The germline gives CDR1 SGHRS, CDR2 YFSETQ. This CDR3 is built from 14 residues. CDR3 coding DNA: TGCGCCAGCAGGGGGGACAGCTTCACAGATACGCAGTATTTT. It encodes CASRGDSFTDTQYF.

This clonotype was detected only a few times. V is TRBV4-2 and J is TRBJ2-5; TRBD2 aligns across 9 bases. V dropped 1 base and J dropped 3; count of bases not matched to a gene: 9. The germline CDR1 and CDR2 sequences are LGHNA and YNFKEQ. This CDR3 contains 17 residues. The DNA for the CDR3 is TGTGCCAGCAGCCAAGGATGGGGAGCTAGCGGGGAAGAGACCCAGTACTTC. Translation: CASSQGWGASGEETQYF.

This clonotype was counted a few times. The chain joins TRBV5-1 to TRBJ2-7; D might be TRBD2 (7 bases). The CDR3 consists of 14 residues. V lost 2 bases to trimming and J lost 6 bases, with 15 bases between them. The V gene's germline CDR1 is SGHRS and CDR2 YFSETQ. CDR3 nucleotides: TGCGCCAGCAGCTTCGGGGGGCCTCCTTCCGAGCAGTACTTC. Its protein product is CASSFGGPPSEQYF.

Only a few counts were recorded for this clonotype. The rearrangement joins TRBV27 to TRBJ2-2; TRBD2 is a possible D gene (6 bases). The CDR3 sequence is 18 residues long. The germline V and J ends were trimmed by 3 bases and 7 bases, with 24 bases remaining between them. CDR1 and CDR2 from the germline V gene are MNHEY and SMNVEV (reference sequence). The DNA of the CDR3 is TGTGCCAGCAGTTTCCCACCGGGGGACGGACCTTATGGCGGGGAGCTGTTTTTT. Protein: CASSFPPGDGPYGGELFF.

There are many counts of this clonotype. This chain uses TRBV9 with TRBJ1-2; TRBD1 agrees at 8 bases. The V and J ends lost 4 bases and 2 bases, in that order; junction bases with no gene match: 10. The CDR3 has 16 amino acids. Looked up from germline, CDR1 is SGDLS and CDR2 is YYNGEE. Written as DNA, the CDR3 is TGTGCCAGCAGCCCCAGTCCGCAGGGGGCGAACTATGGCTACACCTTC. Protein sequence: CASSPSPQGANYGYTF.

The CDR3 nucleotides read TGCAGTGCCGGGAGCTCCTATAATTCACCCCTCCACTTT. Translation: CSAGSSYNSPLHF. V gene TRBV20-1 combines with J gene TRBJ1-6; D gene uncertain. V dropped 6 bases and J dropped 0 bases, with 6 bases sitting between them. The CDR3 extends over 13 amino acids. Germline CDR1 is DFQATT and CDR2 is SNEGSKA (reference sequence).

The chain uses TRBV15 and TRBJ2-1; D call uncertain. The V end was cut by 0 bases, the J end by 4 bases, with 10 bases between. Germline CDR1 LNHNV, CDR2 YYDKDF (reference sequence). The CDR3 spans 15 residues. Written as DNA, the CDR3 is TGTGCCACCAGCAGAGATCGCCTAAGGTACAATGAGCAGTTCTTC. This sequence encodes CATSRDRLRYNEQFF.

The chain carries TRBV6-4 and TRBJ1-6, with TRBD1 matching over 8 bases. The CDR3 covers 18 residues. Looked up from germline, CDR1 is MRHNA and CDR2 is SNTAGT. The J segment lost 6 bases and the V segment lost 5 bases, leaving 15 bases of the junction unmatched. CDR3 nucleotides: TGTGCCAGCAGTACACGAGTCCCGGGACAGGTTTCTAATTCACCCCTCCACTTT. Protein product: CASSTRVPGQVSNSPLHF.

This clonotype was counted between two and nine times. The V gene is TRBV4-1, the J gene TRBJ2-3; no definite D call. Germline V gene data show CDR1 as MGHRA and CDR2 as YSYEKL. V lost 2 bases and J lost 10, with 10 bases in between. The CDR3 is 12 residues long. CDR3 DNA sequence: TGCGCCAGCAGCCAAAGGCAGAGTGCGCAGTATTTT. Encoded protein: CASSQRQSAQYF.

This sequence joins TRBV5-1 and TRBJ1-1, with D hard to call. The V gene lost 6 bases and the J gene lost 2 bases, with 14 bases spanning the gap. The CDR3 is 14 amino acids. Germline CDR1 SGHRS, CDR2 YFSETQ. CDR3 amino acids: CASTHGATNTEAFF. CDR3 in DNA: TGCGCCAGCACCCACGGCGCTACTAACACTGAAGCTTTCTTT.

This sequence joins TRBV7-2 and TRBJ2-2; TRBD1 matches at 8 bases. The CDR3 loop spans 14 amino acids. CDR1 is SGHTA and CDR2 is FQGNSA in the germline V gene. After removal of 3 bases from V and 5 bases from J, the junction contained 2 bases not matched to a gene. CDR3 sequence reads: CASSFRGRTGELFF. CDR3 in DNA: TGTGCCAGCAGCTTCAGGGGGCGGACCGGGGAGCTGTTTTTT. Full variable domain (outside the CDR3, taken from reference TRBV7-2 and TRBJ2-2): GAGVSQSPSNKVTEKGKDVELRCDPISGHTALYWYRQSLGQGLEFLIYFQGNSAPDKSGLPSDRFSAERTGGSVSTLTIQRTQQEDSAVYLCASSFRGRTGELFFGEGSRLTVL.